The 23 T cell receptor beta chains below were found in one sample sequenced in a study of OX40 agonist ivuxolimab in advanced cancers. Clones were read by immunoSEQ multiplex PCR, and TCRdb kept only the in-frame ones, dropping some. The sample contains about 100,000 clones, around 91% of which appear only once. This specimen consisted of CD4+ or CD8+ T cells sorted from blood, obtained in a trial of the OX40 agonist ivuxolimab. The origin of the receptors is an adult with an advanced solid tumor such as melanoma, head and neck, liver or kidney cancer.

V gene TRBV19 combines with J gene TRBJ2-4; 7 bases map to TRBD1. The trim removed 5 bases at V and 2 bases at J, leaving 3 bases unmatched. This CDR3 is built from 14 residues. The germline V gene encodes CDR1 LNHDA and CDR2 SQIVND (reference sequence). CDR3 nucleotide sequence: TGTGCCAGTAGTGCGACAGGGACCAAAAACATTCAGTACTTC. Protein: CASSATGTKNIQYF.

J is TRBJ2-7 and V is TRBV5-1, with a possible D match to TRBD2 (6 bases). Germline assignment: CDR1 SGHRS and CDR2 YFSETQ. The V gene lost 3 bases and the J gene lost 3 bases, with 13 bases spanning the gap. CDR3 size: 14 residues. The CDR3 spells CASSSGTYIYEQYF. CDR3 DNA: TGCGCCAGCAGCTCAGGGACTTATATCTACGAGCAGTACTTC.

V gene TRBV4-3 combines with J gene TRBJ2-5; no clear D gene. Germline V gene sequence: CDR1 LGHNA, CDR2 YSLEER. The CDR3 runs to 13 residues. Deletions cut 0 bases from V and 2 bases from J, with 4 bases between. For the CDR3, the DNA is TGCGCCAGCAGCCAAGATCCGCAAGAGACCCAGTACTTC. It translates to CASSQDPQETQYF.

The V gene is TRBV27, the J gene TRBJ2-1; a weak D match, TRBD2 (6 bases). V lost 1 base and J 9 bases, leaving 16 bases between the germline ends. In germline, CDR1 is MNHEY, CDR2 SMNVEV (reference sequence). This CDR3 spans 15 amino acids. This chain's CDR3 is CASSLWPGGQFEQFF. The CDR3 coding sequence is TGTGCCAGCAGTTTATGGCCCGGAGGGCAATTTGAGCAGTTCTTC.

The chain is built from TRBV7-2 and TRBJ2-7; D unclear. The CDR3 spans 15 residues. Germline CDR1 reads SGHTA; CDR2 reads FQGNSA. With 5 bases removed from V and 0 bases from J, the gap between germline ends came to 14 bases. The CDR3 region has the DNA TGTGCCAGCAGCCGCGTCCCTTCGGGCTCCTACGAGCAGTACTTC. Residues: CASSRVPSGSYEQYF.

The chain recombines TRBV11-3 with TRBJ1-2; D call uncertain. Germline-derived CDR1 and CDR2 are SGHNT and YENEEA. Trimming cost V 0 bases and J 7 bases, with 21 bases left between them. This CDR3 is 17 amino acids long. CDR3 sequence: CASSLDAQALSRAGYTF. The CDR3 DNA reads as TGTGCCAGCAGCTTAGACGCCCAGGCACTATCCCGGGCTGGCTACACCTTC.

J is TRBJ2-2 and V is TRBV4-3, with 7 nucleotides matching TRBD1. CDR3 length: 15 residues. Germline-derived CDR1 and CDR2 are LGHNA and YSLEER. The V and J ends lost 3 bases and 3 bases, in that order; junction bases with no gene match: 4. CDR3 loop: CASSHRQGDTGELFF. CDR3 sequence (DNA): TGCGCCAGCAGCCATCGGCAGGGGGACACCGGGGAGCTGTTTTTT.

This chain connects TRBV28 to TRBJ1-2; TRBD1 matches at 7 bases. J was trimmed by 4 bases and V by 5 bases; bases with no gene match: 7. The CDR3 has 14 amino acids. Germline-derived CDR1 and CDR2 are MDHEN and SYDVKM. Here the CDR3 DNA reads TGTGCCAGCAGTACTGGGGGACAGAGCTATGGCTACACCTTC. Translated, it gives CASSTGGQSYGYTF.

This CDR3 is CASSFRGSDYNEQFF. The CDR3 DNA follows: TGCGCCAGCAGCTTCCGCGGGAGTGACTACAATGAGCAGTTCTTC. The V gene is TRBV5-1, the J gene TRBJ2-1, with 7 nucleotides matching TRBD2. The CDR3 has 15 residues. Germline values: CDR1 SGHRS, CDR2 YFSETQ. The V gene end was trimmed by 2 bases and the J gene end by 3 bases; junction bases not matched to a gene: 5.

This clone showed up just a few times. The rearrangement uses TRBV9 and TRBJ2-1; D is unresolved. The CDR3 sequence is 15 residues long. Trimming left V 0 bases short and J 0 bases short, with 7 bases between. The germline V gene encodes CDR1 SGDLS and CDR2 YYNGEE. For the CDR3, the DNA is TGTGCCAGCAGCGTAGGTGTTAGCTCCTACAATGAGCAGTTCTTC. It translates to CASSVGVSSYNEQFF. Drawing the rest from reference TRBV9 and TRBJ2-1, the complete variable domain is DSGVTQTPKHLITATGQRVTLRCSPRSGDLSVYWYQQSLDQGLQFLIQYYNGEERAKGNILERFSAQQFPDLHSELNLSSLELGDSALYFCASSVGVSSYNEQFFGPGTRLTVL.

The V call is TRBV19, the J call TRBJ2-6, with TRBD2 identical over 7 bases. The germline V gene has CDR1 LNHDA and CDR2 SQIVND (reference sequence). The V and J ends lost 5 bases and 2 bases, in that order; junction bases with no gene match: 9. CDR3 length equals 17 residues. The CDR3 spells CASSSQLGGTGANVLTF. The CDR3 bases are TGTGCCAGTAGTTCCCAACTGGGGGGGACTGGGGCCAACGTCCTGACTTTC.

The chain has TRBV4-3 and TRBJ1-5; D unclear. CDR1 and CDR2 from the germline V gene are LGHNA and YSLEER. The V end lost 0 bases, the J end lost 0 bases, and 6 bases lay between the germline ends. CDR3 length: 15 amino acids. CDR3 sequence: CASSQEPYSNQPQHF. The CDR3 DNA sequence: TGCGCCAGCAGCCAAGAACCCTATAGCAATCAGCCCCAGCATTTT.

This chain uses TRBV2 with TRBJ2-1, with D perhaps TRBD2 (6 bases). Trimming shortened V by 4 bases and J by 3 bases, and 13 bases separated the two germline ends. Per the germline V gene, CDR1 is SNHLY and CDR2 is FYNNEI. This CDR3 has 15 residues. CDR3 protein: CASSGNRDFYNEQFF. The CDR3 bases are TGTGCCAGCAGTGGCAATCGGGACTTCTACAATGAGCAGTTCTTC.

V is TRBV7-9 and J is TRBJ1-6; D remains ambiguous. Trimming left V 0 bases short and J 0 bases short, with 9 bases between. This CDR3 contains 17 residues. CDR1 SEHNR and CDR2 FQNEAQ come from the germline V gene (reference sequence). The chain's CDR3 is CASSLARGVSYNSPLHF. CDR3 nucleotide sequence: TGTGCCAGCAGCTTAGCGCGGGGTGTCTCCTATAATTCACCCCTCCACTTT.

The genes are TRBV6-6 and TRBJ1-1; D remains ambiguous. This CDR3 has 14 amino acids. Trimming removed 4 bases at V and 1 base at J, with 10 bases between. The germline gives CDR1 MNHNY, CDR2 SVGAGI (reference sequence). The CDR3 loop reads CASSSEGSNTEAFF. The CDR3 nucleotides are TGTGCCAGCAGTTCCGAAGGGTCGAACACTGAAGCTTTCTTT.

The genes are TRBV7-2 and TRBJ1-5, with TRBD1 as a possible D gene (6 bases). Germline-derived CDR1 and CDR2 are SGHTA and FQGNSA. This CDR3 contains 16 residues. Trimming took 0 bases from V and 3 from J, leaving 12 bases between them. CDR3 coding DNA: TGTGCCAGCAGCTTAGCCTCAGGGGCGAACAATCAGCCCCAGCATTTT. This encodes CASSLASGANNQPQHF.

The CDR3 sequence: CASSQTLAGGPSGELFF. The CDR3 DNA sequence: TGTGCCAGCAGCCAGACCTTAGCGGGAGGGCCATCCGGGGAGCTGTTTTTT. The chain combines TRBV4-2 with TRBJ2-2; 11 positions match TRBD2. CDR1 is LGHNA and CDR2 is YNFKEQ in the germline V gene. The V segment lost 3 bases and the J segment 6 bases; nucleotides outside the gene matches: 9. The CDR3 has 17 residues.

The gene calls are TRBV29-1 and TRBJ1-2; unclear D gene. Trimming took off 4 bases at V and 5 bases at J, with 8 bases between the two ends. The CDR3 is made up of 11 amino acids. CDR1 and CDR2 from the germline V gene are SQVTM and ANQGSEA. In DNA, the CDR3 is TGCAGCGTTGTCCCTCAATATGGCTACACCTTC. Translating gives CSVVPQYGYTF.

The chain links TRBV10-3 to TRBJ1-4; D not resolved. V was shortened by 11 bases and J by 2 bases, with 18 bases between the two germline ends. This CDR3 contains 15 residues. Looked up from germline, CDR1 is ENHRY and CDR2 is SYGVKD. Here the CDR3 DNA reads TGTGCCTCCCCCCGCCCCGGGTCTACTAATGAAAAACTGTTTTTT. Its translation is CASPRPGSTNEKLFF.

The chain is built from TRBV11-1 and TRBJ1-1; the match to TRBD1 covers 7 bases. This CDR3 contains 15 residues. Per germline, CDR1 SGHAT and CDR2 FQDESV (reference sequence). V was pared by 6 bases and J by 5 bases, with 12 bases of the junction left unmatched. The CDR3 here is CASRTTTGYRTEAFF. CDR3 in DNA: TGTGCCAGCAGAACTACGACAGGGTATAGAACTGAAGCTTTCTTT.

This clone has only a few counts. The rearrangement joins TRBV9 to TRBJ2-7, with 12 nucleotides matching TRBD1. Per germline, CDR1 SGDLS and CDR2 YYNGEE. Unmatched junction bases numbered 7, after V lost 3 bases and J lost 0 bases. This CDR3 has 17 amino acids. The CDR3 nucleotides read TGTGCCAGCAGCGCCGGGACAGGGGGCATGAGCTCCTACGAGCAGTACTTC. Encoded protein: CASSAGTGGMSSYEQYF.

V is TRBV2 and J is TRBJ2-2; TRBD2 is a possible D gene (6 bases). The CDR3 contains 16 residues. Germline-derived CDR1 and CDR2 are SNHLY and FYNNEI. V was cut by 5 bases and J by 0 bases, with 13 bases left in between. Written as DNA, the CDR3 is TGTGCCAGCAGTCTAGGCGGGGAAGCGAACACCGGGGAGCTGTTTTTT. It is translated as CASSLGGEANTGELFF.

As to this clone: One junction end does not reproduce the germline sequence, and a read error may be involved. The J gene is TRBJ1-1, the V gene TRBV7-7, with D possibly TRBD1 on 6 matching bases. The CDR3 has 14 amino acids. CDR1 is SSHAT and CDR2 is FNYEAQ in the germline V gene (reference sequence). The CDR3 DNA reads TGTGCTAGCAGCCCAACAGGGATGGCCACTGAAGCTTTCTTT. Protein: CASSPTGMATEAFF.